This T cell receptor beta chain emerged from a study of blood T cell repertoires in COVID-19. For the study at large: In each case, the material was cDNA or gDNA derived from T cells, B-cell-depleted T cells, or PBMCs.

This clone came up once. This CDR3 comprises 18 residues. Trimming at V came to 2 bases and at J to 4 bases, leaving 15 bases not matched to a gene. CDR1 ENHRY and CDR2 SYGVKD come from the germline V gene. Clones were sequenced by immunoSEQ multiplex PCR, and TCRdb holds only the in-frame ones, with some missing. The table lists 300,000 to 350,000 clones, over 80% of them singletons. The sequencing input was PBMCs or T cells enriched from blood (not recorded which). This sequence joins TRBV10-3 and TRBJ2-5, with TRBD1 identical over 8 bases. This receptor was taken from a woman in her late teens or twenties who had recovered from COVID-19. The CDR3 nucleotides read TGTGCCATCAGTGAGCCGGGGCTCGGGACAGGTATTCGAGAGACCCAGTACTTC. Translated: CAISEPGLGTGIRETQYF.